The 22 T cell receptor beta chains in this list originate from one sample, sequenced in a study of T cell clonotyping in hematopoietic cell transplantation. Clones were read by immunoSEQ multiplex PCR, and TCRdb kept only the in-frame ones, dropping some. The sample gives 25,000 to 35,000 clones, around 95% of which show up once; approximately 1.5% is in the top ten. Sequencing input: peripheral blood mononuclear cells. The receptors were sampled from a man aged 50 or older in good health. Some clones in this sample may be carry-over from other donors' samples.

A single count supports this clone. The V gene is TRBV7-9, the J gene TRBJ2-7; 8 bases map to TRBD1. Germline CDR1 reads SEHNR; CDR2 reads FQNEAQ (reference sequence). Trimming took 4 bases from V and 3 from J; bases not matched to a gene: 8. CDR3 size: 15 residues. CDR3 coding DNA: TGTGCCAGCAGCTCCCACGACAGGGGACGCTACGAGCAGTACTTC. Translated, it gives CASSSHDRGRYEQYF.

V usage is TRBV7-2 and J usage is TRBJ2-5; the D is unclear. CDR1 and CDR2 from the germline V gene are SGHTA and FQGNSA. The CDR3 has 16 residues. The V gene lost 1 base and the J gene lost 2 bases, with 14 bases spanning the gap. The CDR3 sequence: CASSLGLLGLQETQYF. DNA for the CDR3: TGTGCCAGCAGCTTAGGCCTCTTAGGCCTACAAGAGACCCAGTACTTC.

The CDR3 DNA reads TGCGCCAGCAGCCAAGATGGGGGGGGGCCAAGTACGCAGTATTTT. Protein sequence: CASSQDGGGPSTQYF. The chain has TRBV4-3 and TRBJ2-3; weak D call: TRBD2 (7 bases). CDR1 is LGHNA, CDR2 YSLEER, per germline. The CDR3 contains 15 residues. V dropped 0 bases and J dropped 8 bases, with 15 bases sitting between them.

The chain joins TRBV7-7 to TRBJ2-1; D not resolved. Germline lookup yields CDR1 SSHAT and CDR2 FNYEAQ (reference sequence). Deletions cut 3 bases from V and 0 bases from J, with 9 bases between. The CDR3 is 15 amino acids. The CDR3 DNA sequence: TGTGCCAGCAGCTTCGACAAGAGCTCCTACAATGAGCAGTTCTTC. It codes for CASSFDKSSYNEQFF. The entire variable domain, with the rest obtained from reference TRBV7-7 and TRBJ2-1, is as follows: GAGVSQSPRYKVTKRGQDVTLRCDPISSHATLYWYQQALGQGPEFLTYFNYEAQPDKSGLPSDRFSAERPEGSISTLTIQRTEQRDSAMYRCASSFDKSSYNEQFFGPGTRLTVL.

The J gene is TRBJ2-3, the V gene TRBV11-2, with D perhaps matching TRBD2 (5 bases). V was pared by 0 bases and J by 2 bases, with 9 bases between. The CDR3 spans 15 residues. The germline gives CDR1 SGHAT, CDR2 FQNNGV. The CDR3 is CASSLDGEITDTQYF. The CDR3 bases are TGTGCCAGCAGCTTAGACGGGGAGATCACAGATACGCAGTATTTT.

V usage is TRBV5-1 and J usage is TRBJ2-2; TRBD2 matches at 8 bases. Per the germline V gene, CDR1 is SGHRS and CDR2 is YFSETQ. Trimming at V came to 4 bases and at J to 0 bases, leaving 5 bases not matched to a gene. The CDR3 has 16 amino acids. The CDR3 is CASSPLAGTNTGELFF. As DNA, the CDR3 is TGCGCCAGCAGCCCTTTAGCGGGAACGAACACCGGGGAGCTGTTTTTT.

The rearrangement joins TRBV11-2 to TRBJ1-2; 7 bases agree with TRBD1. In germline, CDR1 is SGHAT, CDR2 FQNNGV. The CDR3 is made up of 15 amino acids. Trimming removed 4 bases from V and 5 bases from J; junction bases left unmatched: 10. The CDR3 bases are TGTGCCAGCAGCTCCCGACAGGGTCTCGGGTATGGCTACACCTTC. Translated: CASSSRQGLGYGYTF.

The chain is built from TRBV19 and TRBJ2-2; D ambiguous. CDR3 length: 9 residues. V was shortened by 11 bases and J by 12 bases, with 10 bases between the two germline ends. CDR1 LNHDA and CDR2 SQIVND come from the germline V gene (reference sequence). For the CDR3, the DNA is TGTGCCCGCTGCACGAAGCTGTTTTTT. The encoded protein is CARCTKLFF.

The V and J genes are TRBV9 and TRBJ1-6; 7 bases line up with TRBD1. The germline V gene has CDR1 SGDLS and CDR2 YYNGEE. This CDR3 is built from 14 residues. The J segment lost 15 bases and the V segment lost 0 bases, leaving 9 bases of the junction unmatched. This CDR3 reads CASSVGNTGAILHF. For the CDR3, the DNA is TGTGCCAGCAGCGTAGGTAACACAGGGGCTATCCTCCACTTT.

DNA for the CDR3: TGTGCCAGCAGTTACTCAGGTTTGGGGGCTGAAGCTTTCTTT. Protein sequence: CASSYSGLGAEAFF. The V call is TRBV6-6, the J call TRBJ1-1; D is perhaps TRBD1 (5 bases). Germline values: CDR1 MNHNY, CDR2 SVGAGI (reference sequence). The CDR3 consists of 14 residues. V lost 0 bases and J 6 bases, leaving 11 bases between the germline ends.

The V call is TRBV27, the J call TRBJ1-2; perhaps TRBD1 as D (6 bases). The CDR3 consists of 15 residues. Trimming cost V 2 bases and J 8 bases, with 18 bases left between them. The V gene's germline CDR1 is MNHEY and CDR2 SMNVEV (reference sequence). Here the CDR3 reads CASSLGGFPSYGYTF. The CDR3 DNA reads TGTGCCAGCAGTTTAGGGGGCTTCCCATCATACGGCTACACCTTC.

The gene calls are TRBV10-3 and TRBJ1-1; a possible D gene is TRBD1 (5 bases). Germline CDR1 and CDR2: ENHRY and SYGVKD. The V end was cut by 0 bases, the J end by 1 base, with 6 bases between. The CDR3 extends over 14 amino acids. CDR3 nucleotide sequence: TGTGCCATCAGTGAGTCCGGACAGAACACTGAAGCTTTCTTT. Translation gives CAISESGQNTEAFF.

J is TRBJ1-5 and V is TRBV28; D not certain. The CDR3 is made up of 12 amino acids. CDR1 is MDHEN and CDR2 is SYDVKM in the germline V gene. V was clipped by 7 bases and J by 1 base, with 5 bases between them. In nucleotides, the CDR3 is TGTGCCAGCATTGACAGCAATCAGCCCCAGCATTTT. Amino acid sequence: CASIDSNQPQHF.

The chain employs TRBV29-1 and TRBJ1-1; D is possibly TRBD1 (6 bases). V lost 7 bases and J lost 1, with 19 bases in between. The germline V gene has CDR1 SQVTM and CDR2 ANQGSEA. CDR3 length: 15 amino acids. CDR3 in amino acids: CSGQGANRANTEAFF. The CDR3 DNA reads TGCAGCGGACAAGGGGCTAACAGGGCGAACACTGAAGCTTTCTTT.

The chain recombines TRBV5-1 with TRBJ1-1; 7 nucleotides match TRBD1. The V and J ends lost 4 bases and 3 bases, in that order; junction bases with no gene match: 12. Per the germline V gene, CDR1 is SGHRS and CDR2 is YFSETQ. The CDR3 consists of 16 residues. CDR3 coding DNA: TGCGCCAGCAGCCCCCAAGGACGACAGGGCTACACTGAAGCTTTCTTT. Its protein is CASSPQGRQGYTEAFF.

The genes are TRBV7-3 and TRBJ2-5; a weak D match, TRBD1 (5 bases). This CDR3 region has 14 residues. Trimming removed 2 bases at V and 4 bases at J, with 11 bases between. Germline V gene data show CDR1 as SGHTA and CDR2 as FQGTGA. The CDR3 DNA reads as TGTGCCAGCAGCTTATTGCCAGGGTTAGAGACCCAGTACTTC. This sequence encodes CASSLLPGLETQYF.

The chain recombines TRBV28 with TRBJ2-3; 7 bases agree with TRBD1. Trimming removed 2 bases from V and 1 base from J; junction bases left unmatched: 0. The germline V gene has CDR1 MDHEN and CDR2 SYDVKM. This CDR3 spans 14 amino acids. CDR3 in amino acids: CASSLRGRTDTQYF. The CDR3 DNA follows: TGTGCCAGCAGTTTAAGGGGGCGCACAGATACGCAGTATTTT. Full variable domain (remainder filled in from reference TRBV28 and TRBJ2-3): DVKVTQSSRYLVKRTGEKVFLECVQDMDHENMFWYRQDPGLGLRLIYFSYDVKMKEKGDIPEGYSVSREKKERFSLILESASTNQTSMYLCASSLRGRTDTQYFGPGTRLTVL.

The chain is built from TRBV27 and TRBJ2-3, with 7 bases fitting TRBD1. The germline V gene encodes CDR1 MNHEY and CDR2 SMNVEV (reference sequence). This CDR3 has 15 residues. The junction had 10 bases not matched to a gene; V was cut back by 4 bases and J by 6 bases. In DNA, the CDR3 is TGTGCCAGCAGTTGGCTAGCAGGGGGAGCGGATACGCAGTATTTT. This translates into CASSWLAGGADTQYF.

CDR3 region: CASSRDRDQPQHF. The CDR3 DNA follows: TGTGCCAGCAGCAGGGACAGGGACCAGCCCCAGCATTTT. The chain is built from TRBV28 and TRBJ1-5; TRBD1 aligns across 9 bases. Germline CDR1 reads MDHEN; CDR2 reads SYDVKM. The CDR3 runs 13 residues. The V gene end was trimmed by 6 bases and the J gene end by 7 bases; junction bases not matched to a gene: 4.

The CDR3 here is CASSDTSTDTQYF. CDR3 in DNA: TGTGCCAGCAGTGACACCAGCACAGATACGCAGTATTTT. The V and J genes are TRBV2 and TRBJ2-3; no clear D. The ends were cut back, 3 bases at V and 0 bases at J, with 4 bases in the middle. The CDR3 totals 13 residues. CDR1 is SNHLY and CDR2 is FYNNEI in the germline V gene.

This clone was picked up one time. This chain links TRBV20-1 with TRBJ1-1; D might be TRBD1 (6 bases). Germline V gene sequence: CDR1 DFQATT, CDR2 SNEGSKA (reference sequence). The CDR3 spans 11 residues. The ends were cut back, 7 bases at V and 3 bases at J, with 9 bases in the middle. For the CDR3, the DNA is TGCAGTGTCAGGACAGACACTGAAGCTTTCTTT. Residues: CSVRTDTEAFF.

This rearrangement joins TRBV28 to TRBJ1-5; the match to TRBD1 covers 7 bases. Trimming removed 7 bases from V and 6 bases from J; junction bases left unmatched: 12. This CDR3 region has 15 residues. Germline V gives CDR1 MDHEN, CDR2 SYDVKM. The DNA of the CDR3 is TGTGCCAGCACCCATCTCCAGCAGGGGGGTCAGCCCCAGCATTTT. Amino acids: CASTHLQQGGQPQHF. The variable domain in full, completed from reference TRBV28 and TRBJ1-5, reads DVKVTQSSRYLVKRTGEKVFLECVQDMDHENMFWYRQDPGLGLRLIYFSYDVKMKEKGDIPEGYSVSREKKERFSLILESASTNQTSMYLCASTHLQQGGQPQHFGDGTRLSIL.